This T cell receptor (beta chain) was profiled in a study of cytomegalovirus exposure and HLA in healthy donors (dated by TCRdb to about 2017). Regarding the research as a whole: According to an earlier analysis of a few hundred of the donors, about 180 million T cells yielded some 120 million unique TCR beta sequences and 276 Gb of sequence data. Roughly 300 gigabases of sequencing data and around 80 million unique TCR sequences made up an early release that covered roughly 670 HLA-typed donors. Of the 300 to 450 genotyped donors, approximately 80% were placed in the genetic ancestry cluster associated with self-reported Caucasian donors. The study aimed to test whether cataloging public T cell receptors could reveal signatures of past pathogen exposure. Using immunosequencing, the study profiled T cell repertoires from approximately 700 subjects and related those repertoires to cytomegalovirus serostatus. In addition to the first cohort of approximately 670 subjects, a separate validation cohort of approximately 110 different subjects was used. To predict cytomegalovirus infection status, the study combined high-throughput TCR immunosequencing, statistical association of individual TCRs with disease status, and machine learning. A later analysis re-analyzed previously published TCR beta repertoires from 500 to 700 donors and added high-resolution HLA genotyping to study TCR occurrence patterns. In the later analysis, no new phenotypic data were used to find candidate immune exposures; instead, reliance was placed on TCR beta sequences and their occurrence across donors. To decide whether each TCR beta V gene segment behaved as functional or pseudogenic, an earlier analysis of some 570 of the donors relied on high-throughput TCR beta sequencing. Donor age, sex, ethnicity and CMV serostatus were compiled alongside the repertoire data. A later genetic analysis took genome-wide SNP genotypes for about 60% of the roughly 670 donors and used that subset as a discovery cohort. All discovery cohort repertoires had been generated on a single sequencing platform. HLA typing included class I and class II loci at four-digit resolution. The number of typed donors differed by locus: about 620-630 for A, B, C, DRB1 and DQB1; some 540 for DQA1; 600 to 610 for DPA1; and about 450 for DPB1. Because of strong linkage in the cohort, a few DR-DQ haplotypes were treated as single units for association and clustering. Across approximately 400 genotyped donors of the cohort, an average of about 240,000 unique TCR beta nucleotide sequences per donor were sequenced, and approximately 17% of those sequences were non-productive. Broader findings and caveats from the paper: CMV serostatus was the only immune exposure information available for the cohort. In an earlier analysis of approximately 600 of the donors, most TCR beta V segments were observed in productive rearrangements about 87% or about 30% of the time, broadly matching IMGT annotations. Correlated functional status among segregating V segments might be attributable to linkage disequilibrium, but an unknown experimental factor could not be ruled out. Compared with the 666-donor mean, donors in an Asian-associated ancestry cluster had fewer N-insertions in productive TCRs, according to a later genetic analysis. Some IMGT-functional V segments, including TRBV6-2 and TRBV6-3, could not be told apart with the 87-base-pair reads, so those segments were excluded. The earlier analysis of some 560 of the donors excluded roughly 16 rarely observed V segments, including chromosome 9 orphons, because counts were too low. The presence/absence analyses assumed that sequencing depth was roughly uniform across donors, and that assumption may not be true. According to a later analysis, parvovirus B19, influenza, CMV and Epstein-Barr virus appeared linked to several top co-occurrence clusters. Strong co-occurrence of HLA alleles, especially DR and DQ, made assigning TCR associations to individual alleles difficult. The sequencing pipeline was judged likely to have produced a cluster of highly shared sequence variants as a technical artifact. HLA typing was unavailable for some donors at each locus, so association tests used only the typed subset. A further reported finding was that TCR beta sequences accurately predicted the HLA-A and HLA-B alleles for most subjects in the first cohort. In a later analysis, TCR association rates were found to vary across HLA loci, with the most associated TCRs seen for DRB1 alleles and the fewest for HLA-C alleles. The authors suggested that the approach could potentially be extended to other disease states and immunological phenotypes. Three of the identified cytomegalovirus-associated TCR beta chains were confirmed in vitro to be specific for cytomegalovirus antigens. Most CMV-associated TCR beta chains appeared to be HLA-restricted in a later analysis, and the HLA associations seemed to be driven largely by CMV exposure. Most TCR sequences were seen in very few donors, while some public TCRs were found in many individuals. An association between a missense DCLRE1C variant and V-gene and J-gene trimming of TCR beta chains was found in a later genetic analysis and replicated in an independent cohort. The study gave a list of roughly 150 TCR beta chains associated with cytomegalovirus. The classifier was reported to diagnose cytomegalovirus status with high specificity and sensitivity in both the original and validation cohorts. At a false discovery rate of 0.05, a later analysis linked under 20,000 TCR beta sequences to specific HLA alleles. The cohort was sequenced for TCR beta chains only, and without alpha or paired-chain data the features that could be detected were limited. A later analysis found that HLA-associated TCR beta chains were more clonally expanded and had lower generation probabilities than equally common non-associated chains.

The cysteine opens and the phenylalanine closes a CDR3 of 14 amino acids. Only the CDR3 DNA is retained, 42 bases long and in frame from the first base. V is reduced by 0 bases and J by 0 bases, leaving a spacing of 5 bases between them. The CDR1 and CDR2 encoded by the germline V gene are SGHAT and FQNNGV. The cohort consisted of more than 650 healthy bone marrow donors. At the time of sampling, every cohort member was nominally healthy, though immune exposures that went unrecorded were likely present. The donor was CMV seronegative and was included in the group of a few hundred seronegative cohort members. A peripheral blood sample was collected from each donor, and TCR beta sequencing was performed on peripheral blood mononuclear cells. Genomic DNA extraction from the blood cell samples was performed with the Qiagen DNeasy Blood Extraction Kit. The library was produced with the immunoSEQ multiplex PCR assay. For the multiplex PCR, a mixture combining 60 forward primers for TCR Vbeta segments and 13 reverse primers for TCR Jbeta segments was used. The CDR3 region of rearranged TCR beta genes was amplified from genomic DNA with a multiplex PCR assay. Amplified TCR beta libraries were sequenced as 87-base-pair reads on the Illumina HiSeq System. Regarding the original processing steps: A later analysis tallied 75 million to 95 million unique TCR beta chains across the roughly 610 repertoires, and approximately 9.9 million of those chains were shared by two or more donors. Raw reads were error-corrected and collapsed into unique sequences with a nearest-neighbor algorithm that merged closely related sequences to remove PCR and sequencing errors. Alignment of CDR3 sequences to IMGT reference sequences was used to assign V, D and J gene segments. Each retained sequence needed at least a six-nucleotide match to both a V gene segment and a J gene segment. Rearrangements were classified as productive when the CDR3 lacked stop codons and remained in frame with V and J, and all other rearrangements were classified as non-productive. Following IMGT convention, CDR3 was defined as the stretch from the second conserved V-encoded cysteine to the conserved J-encoded phenylalanine. In an earlier analysis of around 640 of the donors, sequences lacking an unambiguous match to a single V gene segment were excluded. In an earlier analysis of about 590 of the donors, a V segment was called functional when productive rearrangements were above 56.7%, and segregating when the standard deviation between donors exceeded 5%. A statistical classification framework was built for diagnosing cytomegalovirus status from the catalog of TCR beta chain sequences. In a later analysis, TCR nucleotide sequences were compared against IMGT/GENE-DB human TR gene sequences so that V and J genes could be assigned. A later analysis assigned CDR3 sequences and most-parsimonious VDJ recombination scenarios with the TCRdist pipeline. In a later analysis, each TCR beta chain was defined by its CDR3 amino acid sequence together with its V-gene family, and reads without a unique V-gene family were excluded. In a later analysis, nearly 600 highly shared, low-generation-probability nucleotide sequences were removed to address suspected cross-contamination and a sequencing artifact. For each public chain, a later analysis derived a clonal expansion index from normalized ranks of inferred template counts within each repertoire. In a later analysis, generation probabilities were computed with a VDJ recombination model fitted to out-of-frame rearrangements, and the resulting probabilities were checked against IGoR. Hypergeometric tests were used in a later analysis to score TCR-TCR, TCR-HLA and TCR-CMV co-occurrence, with a repertoire-size bias correction applied to the TCR pairs. In a later analysis, false discovery rates were estimated by permuting HLA or CMV assignments 20 times. In a later analysis, co-occurring TCRs were grouped with DBSCAN, and TCRdist sequence similarity was added when clustering was performed within HLA-allele-positive subsets. Repertoires with fewer than 30,000 or more than 120,000 public chains, plus five repertoires with anomalous nucleotide sharing, were excluded from co-occurrence clustering. In TCRdb, the immuneACCESS table is reduced to in-frame sequences with V and J assigned. These tables do not hold every clone; where another copy was compared, an unresolved V gene accounts for under half, and the others remain unexplained. The V and J calls and clone size come from that table; D and trimming were worked out from the DNA. The sample table records about 200,000 clones; 75% to 80% of these occur just once. The top ten clones comprise approximately 1.8% of the sample.

Worth noting for this clone: The target of this receptor is not known. No base quality values were provided; no much bigger clone lies one nucleotide off.

The chain employs TRBV11-2 and TRBJ1-1, with the D gene too uncertain to name. Sequenced: PBMCs. The receptor's source is a male donor in good health and CMV-seronegative. The DNA sequence reads TGTGCCAGCAGCTTAGAGGAGATGAACACTGAAGCTTTCTTT. This is translated as CASSLEEMNTEAFF. With the portions outside the CDR3 filled from the reference TRBV11-2 and TRBJ1-1 genes, the complete variable region becomes EAGVAQSPRYKIIEKRQSVAFWCNPISGHATLYWYQQILGQGPKLLIQFQNNGVVDDSQLPKDRFSAERLKGVDSTLKIQPAKLEDSAVYLCASSLEEMNTEAFFGQGTRLTVV.